This T cell receptor beta chain was recovered during a study of PD-1 blockade in classical Hodgkin lymphoma. Whole-study results and caveats: Those starting nivolumab under 1 year post-ASCT were excluded. Newly diagnosed patients reportedly trailed healthy donors in baseline TCR diversity. A significant rise in TCR diversity by C4D1 was seen for CD4+ but not CD8+ cells.

Some clones are missing from TCRdb's copy, which holds only in-frame ones; the method was immunoSEQ multiplex PCR. The sample shows tens of thousands of clones, around 80% of them seen only once. As regards this clone: Its antigen is unknown.

Indicated time point: cycle 4 day 1 (C4D1), after more than five weeks of nivolumab. Patients all relapsed after autologous stem cell transplantation, and there was variation in brentuximab vedotin exposure. Relapsed/refractory classical Hodgkin lymphoma patients had complete, partial or progressive responses. The specimen was peripheral blood mononuclear cells (PBMCs), collected before the fourth cycle of nivolumab. The clonotype comes from a human donor with classical Hodgkin lymphoma.

The CDR3 protein is CASSGSTGELFF. The CDR3 DNA sequence: TGCGCCAGCAGCGGGAGCACCGGGGAGCTGTTTTTT. The chain is built from TRBV5-1 and TRBJ2-2; D might be TRBD2 (5 bases). CDR1 and CDR2 (germline): SGHRS, YFSETQ. V was cut by 4 bases and J by 4 bases, with 5 bases left in between. The CDR3 covers 12 residues. Full variable domain (remainder filled in from reference TRBV5-1 and TRBJ2-2): KAGVTQTPRYLIKTRGQQVTLSCSPISGHRSVSWYQQTPGQGLQFLFEYFSETQRNKGNFPGRFSGRQFSNSRSEMNVSTLELGDSALYLCASSGSTGELFFGEGSRLTVL.